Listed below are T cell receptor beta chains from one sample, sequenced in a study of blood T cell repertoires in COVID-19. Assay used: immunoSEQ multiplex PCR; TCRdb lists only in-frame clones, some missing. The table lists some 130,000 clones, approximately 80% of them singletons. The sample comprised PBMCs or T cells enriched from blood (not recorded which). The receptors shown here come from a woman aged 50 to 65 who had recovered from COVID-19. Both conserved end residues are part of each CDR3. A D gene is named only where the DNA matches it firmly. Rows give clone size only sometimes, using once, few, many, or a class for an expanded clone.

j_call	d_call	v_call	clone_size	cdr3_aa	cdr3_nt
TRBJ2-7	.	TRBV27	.	CASSFNRELIQYF	TGTGCCAGCAGTTTCAACAGGGAACTTATCCAGTACTTC
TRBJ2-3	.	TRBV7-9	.	CASSTWDSDSSTDTQYF	TGTGCCAGCAGCACATGGGACTCGGATTCTAGCACAGATACGCAGTATTTT
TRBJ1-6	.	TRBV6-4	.	CASSDGGNLHF	TGTGCCAGCAGTGACGGAGGCAACCTCCACTTT
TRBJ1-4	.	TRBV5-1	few	CASMKLGTETEKLFF	TGCGCCAGCATGAAGCTGGGCACGGAAACAGAAAAACTGTTTTTT
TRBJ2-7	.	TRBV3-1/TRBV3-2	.	CASSQFSSYEQYF	TGTGCCAGCAGCCAATTTAGCTCCTACGAGCAGTACTTC
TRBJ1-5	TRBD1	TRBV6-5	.	CASSYKKQGSQPQHF	TGTGCCAGCAGTTACAAGAAACAGGGGAGTCAGCCCCAGCATTTT
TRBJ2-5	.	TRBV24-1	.	CATSDTGEETQYF	TGTGCCACCAGTGATACTGGAGAAGAGACCCAGTACTTC
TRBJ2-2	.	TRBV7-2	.	CASSLYPGELFF	TGTGCCAGCAGCTTATATCCCGGGGAGCTGTTTTTT
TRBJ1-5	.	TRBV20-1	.	CSASGGFSNQPQHF	TGCAGTGCTAGTGGAGGATTTAGCAATCAGCCCCAGCATTTT
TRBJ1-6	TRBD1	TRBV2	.	CASSAGTGMVSPLHF	TGTGCCAGCAGTGCCGGGACAGGGATGGTTTCACCCCTCCACTTT
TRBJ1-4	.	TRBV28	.	CASRQGGTTNEKLFF	TGTGCCAGCAGACAAGGGGGTACAACTAATGAAAAACTGTTTTTT
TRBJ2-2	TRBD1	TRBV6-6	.	CASRKSQGAGTGELFF	TGTGCCAGCAGAAAAAGTCAGGGGGCCGGCACCGGGGAGCTGTTTTTT
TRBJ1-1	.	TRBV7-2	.	CASSAPGFTEAFF	TGTGCCAGCAGCGCCCCGGGATTCACTGAAGCTTTCTTT
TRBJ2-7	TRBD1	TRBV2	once	CASSEWGQGAYEQYF	TGTGCCAGCAGTGAATGGGGACAGGGTGCTTACGAGCAGTACTTC
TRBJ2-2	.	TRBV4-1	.	CASSQDSNTGELFF	TGCGCCAGCAGCCAGGACAGTAACACCGGGGAGCTGTTTTTT
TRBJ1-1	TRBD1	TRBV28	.	CASSLIRTGSLTFF	TGTGCCAGCAGTTTAATCCGGACAGGGTCATTGACTTTCTTT
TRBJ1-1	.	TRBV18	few	CASSPPGRDTEAFF	TGTGCCAGCTCACCACCTGGCCGGGACACTGAAGCTTTCTTT
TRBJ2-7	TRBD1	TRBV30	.	CAWGRGSILNYEQYF	TGTGCCTGGGGCAGGGGGTCTATTTTAAACTACGAGCAGTACTTC
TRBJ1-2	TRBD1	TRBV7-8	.	CASSPYRIDRDLGYTF	TGTGCCAGCAGCCCCTACCGGATTGACAGGGATCTTGGCTACACCTTC
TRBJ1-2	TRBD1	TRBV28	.	CASSVRTGGIIGYGYTF	TGTGCCAGCAGTGTCCGGACAGGGGGGATTATTGGCTATGGCTACACCTTC
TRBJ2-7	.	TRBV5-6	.	CASSQTGLSYEQYF	TGTGCCAGCAGCCAAACAGGGCTCTCCTACGAGCAGTACTTC
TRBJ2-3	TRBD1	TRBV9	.	CASSEQGVRTDTQYF	TGTGCCAGCAGCGAACAGGGGGTGAGAACAGATACGCAGTATTTT